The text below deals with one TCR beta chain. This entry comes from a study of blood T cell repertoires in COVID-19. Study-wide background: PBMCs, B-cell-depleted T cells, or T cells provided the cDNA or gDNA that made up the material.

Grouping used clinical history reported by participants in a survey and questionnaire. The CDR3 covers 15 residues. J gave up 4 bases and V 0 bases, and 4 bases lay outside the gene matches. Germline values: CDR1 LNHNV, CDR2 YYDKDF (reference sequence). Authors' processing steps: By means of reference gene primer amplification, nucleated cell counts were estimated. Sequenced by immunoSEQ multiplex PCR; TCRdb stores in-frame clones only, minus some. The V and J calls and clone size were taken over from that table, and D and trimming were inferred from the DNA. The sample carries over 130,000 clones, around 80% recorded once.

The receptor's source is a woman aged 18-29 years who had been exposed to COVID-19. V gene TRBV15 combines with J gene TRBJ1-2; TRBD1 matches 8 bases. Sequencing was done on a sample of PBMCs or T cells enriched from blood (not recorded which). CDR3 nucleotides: TGTGCCACCAGCAGAGATCGTACAGGGGGCTATGGCTACACCTTC. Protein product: CATSRDRTGGYGYTF.